The clone carrying this T cell receptor beta chain turned up a few times. This sample was included in a study of chemoradiotherapy in HPV16-positive cancers. Assay: immunoSEQ multiplex PCR; the TCRdb copy retains only in-frame clones and omits some. The sample has approximately 7,400 clones, 80% to 90% seen once. CDR1 is SGHVS, CDR2 FQNEAQ, per germline. This CDR3 comprises 17 residues. Between the trimmed V and J ends, which lost 6 bases and 1 base, there was a span of 18 bases. Specimen: tumor tissue, collected from a patient who underwent chemoradiotherapy. The chain employs TRBV7-8 and TRBJ2-2; possible D gene TRBD1, 6 bases. The TCR originated in a human donor with HPV-associated anogenital cancer. The CDR3 protein is CASSSNLGGLNTGELFF. The CDR3 DNA is TGTGCCAGCAGTTCAAACCTAGGGGGTTTGAACACCGGGGAGCTGTTTTTT.